This is a list of T cell receptor beta chains from one sample in a study of identical twins. One entry per CDR3 protein results from TCRdb running MiXCR on the 5' RACE reads. Of approximately 620,000 distinct CDR3 sequences in the sample, under 9% were seen once. This sample also belongs to another study, concerning yellow fever vaccine responses in identical twins.

The specimen sequenced was PBMCs. Receptor source: a woman aged 18-29 years in good health. Each CDR3 is given with its conserved first and last residue. Each record gives: clone size, CDR3 length, V gene, D gene, J gene, CDR3 DNA, CDR3 protein. The D gene is left open where the match is weak. Rows may omit the clone size; those that give it use once, few, many or a size class.

clone_size: few
cdr3_length: 18
v_call: TRBV10-3
d_call: -
j_call: TRBJ2-3
cdr3_nt: TGTGCCATCAGTGAGTCCGGGGATAAGGGGGGGAGCCGAGGTACGCAGTATTTT
cdr3_aa: CAISESGDKGGSRGTQYF

clone_size: -
cdr3_length: 14
v_call: TRBV3-1
d_call: -
j_call: TRBJ2-5
cdr3_nt: TGTGCCAGCAGCCAATTAGGAGCGGAAGAGACCCAGTACTTC
cdr3_aa: CASSQLGAEETQYF

clone_size: many
cdr3_length: 14
v_call: TRBV5-1
d_call: -
j_call: TRBJ2-7
cdr3_nt: TGCGCCAGCAGCTTGCTCCGGGACAAATACGAGCAGTACTTC
cdr3_aa: CASSLLRDKYEQYF

clone_size: -
cdr3_length: 17
v_call: TRBV5-5
d_call: -
j_call: TRBJ2-3
cdr3_nt: TGTGCCAGCAGCTTGCGGTTTTCGGGAGTCGGCACAGATACGCAGTATTTT
cdr3_aa: CASSLRFSGVGTDTQYF

clone_size: many
cdr3_length: 18
v_call: TRBV4-3
d_call: -
j_call: TRBJ2-3
cdr3_nt: TGCGCCAGCAGCCAAGATGCGTTGGGTAGGGCGTTTCTGGATACGCAGTATTTT
cdr3_aa: CASSQDALGRAFLDTQYF

clone_size: few
cdr3_length: 18
v_call: TRBV4-2
d_call: -
j_call: TRBJ2-1
cdr3_nt: TGTGCCAGCAGCCAAGGTTCGACGTTGAGGAGCTCCTACAATGAGCAGTTCTTC
cdr3_aa: CASSQGSTLRSSYNEQFF

clone_size: -
cdr3_length: 15
v_call: TRBV6-5
d_call: -
j_call: TRBJ2-7
cdr3_nt: TGTGCCAGCAGTTACGCGGGACCCAGCTTCTACGAGCAGTACTTC
cdr3_aa: CASSYAGPSFYEQYF

clone_size: many
cdr3_length: 11
v_call: TRBV29-1
d_call: -
j_call: TRBJ1-1
cdr3_nt: TGCAGCGTTGTCCCGAACACTGAAGCTTTCTTT
cdr3_aa: CSVVPNTEAFF

clone_size: -
cdr3_length: 16
v_call: TRBV28
d_call: -
j_call: TRBJ2-3
cdr3_nt: TGTGCCAGCCTGGGGTCTGGCGGAGGTGGCACAGATACGCAGTATTTT
cdr3_aa: CASLGSGGGGTDTQYF

clone_size: many
cdr3_length: 15
v_call: TRBV24-1
d_call: -
j_call: TRBJ2-1
cdr3_nt: TGTGCCACCAGTGATTTGCCTTTAGGGGGCAATGAGCAGTTCTTC
cdr3_aa: CATSDLPLGGNEQFF

clone_size: few
cdr3_length: 15
v_call: TRBV12-3/TRBV12-4
d_call: TRBD1
j_call: TRBJ2-7
cdr3_nt: TGTGCCAGCAGTCCGATGGGACAGGGCTCCTACGAGCAGTACTTC
cdr3_aa: CASSPMGQGSYEQYF

clone_size: few
cdr3_length: 15
v_call: TRBV20-1
d_call: TRBD2
j_call: TRBJ2-4
cdr3_nt: TGCAGTGCTAGAAATCTAGCGGGAGGGCGAAACATTCAGTACTTC
cdr3_aa: CSARNLAGGRNIQYF

clone_size: many
cdr3_length: 12
v_call: TRBV12-3/TRBV12-4
d_call: -
j_call: TRBJ1-5
cdr3_nt: TGTGCCAGCACCCGGGAGAATCAGCCCCAGCATTTT
cdr3_aa: CASTRENQPQHF

clone_size: few
cdr3_length: 14
v_call: TRBV12-3/TRBV12-4
d_call: TRBD1
j_call: TRBJ2-7
cdr3_nt: TGTGCCAGCAGTTTAGCCAGGGACAGTACCGAGCAGTACTTC
cdr3_aa: CASSLARDSTEQYF

clone_size: many
cdr3_length: 14
v_call: TRBV15
d_call: -
j_call: TRBJ2-2
cdr3_nt: TGTGCCACCGCCAGGACTTCAAACACCGGGGAGCTGTTTTTT
cdr3_aa: CATARTSNTGELFF

clone_size: many
cdr3_length: 14
v_call: TRBV29-1
d_call: -
j_call: TRBJ2-3
cdr3_nt: TGCAGCGTTGAAGGTCAGACTAGAACCGATACGCAGTATTTT
cdr3_aa: CSVEGQTRTDTQYF

clone_size: -
cdr3_length: 13
v_call: TRBV29-1
d_call: TRBD2
j_call: TRBJ2-2
cdr3_nt: TGCAGCGGAGCGCGGGGGGCGACCGGGGAGCTGTTTTTT
cdr3_aa: CSGARGATGELFF

clone_size: many
cdr3_length: 16
v_call: TRBV5-1
d_call: -
j_call: TRBJ2-5
cdr3_nt: TGCGCCAGCAGCTTGTCGGGAGTTACACCGCAAGAGACCCAGTACTTC
cdr3_aa: CASSLSGVTPQETQYF

clone_size: few
cdr3_length: 15
v_call: TRBV29-1
d_call: TRBD1
j_call: TRBJ2-3
cdr3_nt: TGCAGCGTTGAGAGGGACAGGGGGCGTTCAGATACGCAGTATTTT
cdr3_aa: CSVERDRGRSDTQYF

clone_size: few
cdr3_length: 16
v_call: TRBV4-3
d_call: -
j_call: TRBJ2-1
cdr3_nt: TGCGCCAGCAGCCAGTCTCGGGAGAGCTCCTACAATGAGCAGTTCTTC
cdr3_aa: CASSQSRESSYNEQFF

clone_size: -
cdr3_length: 14
v_call: TRBV28
d_call: TRBD2
j_call: TRBJ2-4
cdr3_nt: TGTGCCAGCAGTCTAGCGGGAGCCCCGAACATTCAGTACTTC
cdr3_aa: CASSLAGAPNIQYF

clone_size: -
cdr3_length: 13
v_call: TRBV5-5
d_call: -
j_call: TRBJ2-2
cdr3_nt: TGTGCCATGGGCCCTGAGGTCATCGGGGAGCTGTTTTTT
cdr3_aa: CAMGPEVIGELFF

clone_size: -
cdr3_length: 15
v_call: TRBV6-5
d_call: -
j_call: TRBJ2-2
cdr3_nt: TGTGCCAGCAGTTCCGGGACCCGCTTGGGCGGGGAGCTGTTTTTT
cdr3_aa: CASSSGTRLGGELFF

clone_size: -
cdr3_length: 15
v_call: TRBV12-3/TRBV12-4
d_call: TRBD2
j_call: TRBJ2-2
cdr3_nt: TGTGCCAGCAGTTATACGTCGGGACTAGCGAGGGAGCTGTTTTTT
cdr3_aa: CASSYTSGLARELFF

clone_size: many
cdr3_length: 16
v_call: TRBV28
d_call: -
j_call: TRBJ2-5
cdr3_nt: TGTGCCAGCAGTTCACTACTAGCAGCATACCAAGAGACCCAGTACTTC
cdr3_aa: CASSSLLAAYQETQYF

clone_size: few
cdr3_length: 14
v_call: TRBV15
d_call: -
j_call: TRBJ1-1
cdr3_nt: TGTGCCACCAGCAGAGATGGCCTGAACACTGAAGCTTTCTTT
cdr3_aa: CATSRDGLNTEAFF

clone_size: few
cdr3_length: 14
v_call: TRBV7-2
d_call: -
j_call: TRBJ2-1
cdr3_nt: TGTGCCAGCAGCCAGTCGGGGAGGCAGGGTGAGCAGTTCTTC
cdr3_aa: CASSQSGRQGEQFF

clone_size: few
cdr3_length: 14
v_call: TRBV2
d_call: -
j_call: TRBJ2-2
cdr3_nt: TGTGCCAGCAGTGAAAATTGGGGGCACGGGGAGCTGTTTTTT
cdr3_aa: CASSENWGHGELFF

clone_size: -
cdr3_length: 13
v_call: TRBV20-1
d_call: TRBD1
j_call: TRBJ2-7
cdr3_nt: TGCAGTGCCCGGACAGGATCTCTATACGAGCAGTACTTC
cdr3_aa: CSARTGSLYEQYF

clone_size: -
cdr3_length: 14
v_call: TRBV2
d_call: TRBD1
j_call: TRBJ1-1
cdr3_nt: TGTGCCAGCAGGAGAGGGGGCGCGAACACTGAAGCTTTCTTT
cdr3_aa: CASRRGGANTEAFF

clone_size: -
cdr3_length: 14
v_call: TRBV28
d_call: -
j_call: TRBJ2-2
cdr3_nt: TGTGCCAGCCGCATGGGGATGGTCCCCGGGGAGCTGTTTTTT
cdr3_aa: CASRMGMVPGELFF

clone_size: many
cdr3_length: 15
v_call: TRBV2
d_call: TRBD1
j_call: TRBJ2-3
cdr3_nt: TGTGCCAGCAGCTTGACAGGGAAGGGGGTAGATACGCAGTATTTT
cdr3_aa: CASSLTGKGVDTQYF

clone_size: -
cdr3_length: 14
v_call: TRBV19
d_call: TRBD2
j_call: TRBJ2-1
cdr3_nt: TGTGCCAGTAGAATAGCGGGAGGGCCGGATGAGCAGTTCTTC
cdr3_aa: CASRIAGGPDEQFF

clone_size: few
cdr3_length: 15
v_call: TRBV27
d_call: -
j_call: TRBJ2-1
cdr3_nt: TGTGCCAGCAGACCCTTTTTGGGGGCATGGAATGAGCAGTTCTTC
cdr3_aa: CASRPFLGAWNEQFF

clone_size: -
cdr3_length: 15
v_call: TRBV4-3
d_call: TRBD1
j_call: TRBJ2-5
cdr3_nt: TGCGCCAGCAGCCCTGGGACAGCTGCCCAAGAGACCCAGTACTTC
cdr3_aa: CASSPGTAAQETQYF

clone_size: few
cdr3_length: 15
v_call: TRBV6-1
d_call: -
j_call: TRBJ2-7
cdr3_nt: TGTGCCAGCAGTGAACGGCCGGGGAGCTCCTACGAGCAGTACTTC
cdr3_aa: CASSERPGSSYEQYF

clone_size: -
cdr3_length: 18
v_call: TRBV19
d_call: -
j_call: TRBJ2-2
cdr3_nt: TGTGCCAGTAGTATAGATAAAACAGGGTCTCTAAACACCGGGGAGCTGTTTTTT
cdr3_aa: CASSIDKTGSLNTGELFF

clone_size: many
cdr3_length: 13
v_call: TRBV12-3/TRBV12-4
d_call: -
j_call: TRBJ2-1
cdr3_nt: TGTGCCAGCAGTGATGTTGTGGCGGGTGAGCAGTTCTTC
cdr3_aa: CASSDVVAGEQFF

clone_size: -
cdr3_length: 15
v_call: TRBV18
d_call: TRBD1
j_call: TRBJ2-3
cdr3_nt: TGTGCCAGCTCACGGACAGGGGGCGTCGCAGATACGCAGTATTTT
cdr3_aa: CASSRTGGVADTQYF

clone_size: -
cdr3_length: 12
v_call: TRBV27
d_call: -
j_call: TRBJ2-7
cdr3_nt: TGTGCCAGCAGAGGTAATCCCTACGAGCAGTACTTC
cdr3_aa: CASRGNPYEQYF

clone_size: many
cdr3_length: 16
v_call: TRBV12-3/TRBV12-4
d_call: TRBD2
j_call: TRBJ2-1
cdr3_nt: TGTGCCAGCAGTTTGGGTAGACTAGCGGGGTACAATGAGCAGTTCTTC
cdr3_aa: CASSLGRLAGYNEQFF

clone_size: -
cdr3_length: 15
v_call: TRBV9
d_call: -
j_call: TRBJ2-3
cdr3_nt: TGTGCCAGCAGTCGTAGGGAGAGGCTCACAGATACGCAGTATTTT
cdr3_aa: CASSRRERLTDTQYF

clone_size: -
cdr3_length: 14
v_call: TRBV6-1
d_call: -
j_call: TRBJ2-3
cdr3_nt: TGTGCCAGCAGTCCCCGGAGGAACTCAGATACGCAGTATTTT
cdr3_aa: CASSPRRNSDTQYF

clone_size: few
cdr3_length: 15
v_call: TRBV3-1
d_call: TRBD2
j_call: TRBJ2-7
cdr3_nt: TGTGCCAGCAGCCAAGAACTAGCGCAACGCTACGAGCAGTACTTC
cdr3_aa: CASSQELAQRYEQYF

clone_size: -
cdr3_length: 15
v_call: TRBV3-1
d_call: -
j_call: TRBJ2-4
cdr3_nt: TGTGCCAGCAGCCAACGTCCGGGGGCAGGAAACATTCAGTACTTC
cdr3_aa: CASSQRPGAGNIQYF

clone_size: -
cdr3_length: 14
v_call: TRBV5-1
d_call: -
j_call: TRBJ1-1
cdr3_nt: TGCGCCAGCAGGAGCAGGGTCGTGAACACTGAAGCTTTCTTT
cdr3_aa: CASRSRVVNTEAFF

clone_size: -
cdr3_length: 13
v_call: TRBV16
d_call: TRBD1
j_call: TRBJ1-2
cdr3_nt: TGTGCCAGCAGCCAATACCCACAGGGGAGGAACACCTTC
cdr3_aa: CASSQYPQGRNTF

clone_size: few
cdr3_length: 15
v_call: TRBV5-1
d_call: -
j_call: TRBJ2-1
cdr3_nt: TGCGCCAGCAGCCCGGGACTGCTCCAATCCAATGAGCAGTTCTTC
cdr3_aa: CASSPGLLQSNEQFF

clone_size: few
cdr3_length: 18
v_call: TRBV15
d_call: TRBD2
j_call: TRBJ2-3
cdr3_nt: TGTGCCACCAGCAGGTATGGGACTAGCGGGAGTATGGCAGATACGCAGTATTTT
cdr3_aa: CATSRYGTSGSMADTQYF

clone_size: many
cdr3_length: 13
v_call: TRBV15
d_call: -
j_call: TRBJ2-7
cdr3_nt: TGTGCCACCAGCAGAGACAGGGGCCACGAGCAGTACTTC
cdr3_aa: CATSRDRGHEQYF